A selection of T cell receptor beta chains follows, all from one sample in a study of radiotherapy plus CTLA-4 blockade in lung cancer. Sequencing was performed with immunoSEQ multiplex PCR; in TCRdb, only in-frame clones are kept and a portion is missing. Seen here are 50,000 or so clones, around nine tenths observed once, and the top ten hold almost 8%. The starting material was peripheral blood, obtained from a patient treated with radiotherapy plus ipilimumab. These receptors were collected from a human donor with non-small cell lung cancer whose response to radiotherapy plus ipilimumab could not be evaluated. CDR3s include the opening cysteine and the closing phenylalanine or tryptophan. The D gene is left open where the match is weak. Not every row has a clone size; where given, it reads once, few, many or a size class.

TRBJ1-6 - TRBV6-5 - CASKRASVSSPLHF TGTGCCAGCAAGAGGGCGTCCGTTAGTTCACCCCTCCACTTT
TRBJ1-3 - TRBV19 - CASSEGAGNTIYF TGTGCCAGTAGTGAGGGAGCTGGAAACACCATATATTTT
TRBJ2-5 - TRBV5-1 - CASSELTGETQYF TGCGCCAGCAGTGAACTCACGGGGGAGACCCAGTACTTC
TRBJ2-7 TRBD1 TRBV28 - CASSPYPGQGYEQYF TGTGCCAGCAGCCCTTACCCGGGACAGGGCTACGAGCAGTACTTC
TRBJ2-2 TRBD1 TRBV19 - CASSPGQVVTTGELFF TGTGCCAGTAGCCCCGGACAGGTCGTTACCACCGGGGAGCTGTTTTTT
TRBJ2-7 TRBD2 TRBV2 once CASSPTGTSGYEQYF TGTGCCAGCAGTCCCACCGGGACTAGCGGCTACGAGCAGTACTTC
TRBJ2-2 TRBD1 TRBV7-9 - CASTPPGGEATGELFF TGTGCCAGCACCCCCCCAGGGGGCGAGGCCACCGGGGAGCTGTTTTTT
TRBJ2-7 TRBD2 TRBV18 - CASSPSAGAGEQYF TGTGCCAGCTCACCATCCGCGGGAGCGGGCGAGCAGTACTTC
TRBJ2-2 - TRBV4-1 - CASSQEGQGSNTGELFF TGCGCCAGCAGCCAAGAAGGTCAGGGGTCCAACACCGGGGAGCTGTTTTTT
TRBJ2-1 TRBD2 TRBV9 - CASSVGPSGVSEQFF TGTGCCAGCAGCGTAGGTCCTAGCGGGGTTAGTGAGCAGTTCTTC
TRBJ2-3 TRBD2 TRBV5-4 - CASSLAGAGTDTQYF TGTGCCAGCAGCTTAGCGGGAGCGGGCACAGATACGCAGTATTTT
TRBJ1-1 - TRBV19 - CASSIDVQPNTEAFF TGTGCCAGTAGTATAGATGTACAGCCGAACACTGAAGCTTTCTTT
TRBJ2-1 - TRBV5-4 - CASSRVSGRNNEQFF TGTGCCAGCAGCCGGGTGTCAGGGCGAAACAATGAGCAGTTCTTC
TRBJ2-5 - TRBV4-1 - CASSQAELQIQETQYF TGCGCCAGCAGCCAAGCGGAGCTGCAAATACAAGAGACCCAGTACTTC
TRBJ2-5 TRBD2 TRBV28 - CASRELAGGQETQYF TGTGCCAGCAGGGAACTAGCGGGAGGGCAAGAGACCCAGTACTTC
TRBJ2-6 TRBD1 TRBV27 - CASTSGQGGAGANVLTF TGTGCCAGCACATCCGGACAGGGTGGCGCTGGGGCCAACGTCCTGACTTTC
TRBJ1-3 - TRBV5-1 - CASSLSWTGSSGNTIYF TGCGCCAGCAGCTTGAGCTGGACGGGGAGCTCTGGAAACACCATATATTTT
TRBJ1-2 - TRBV6-1 - CASSEVGIGGYTF TGTGCCAGCAGTGAAGTCGGAATCGGGGGCTACACCTTC
TRBJ2-5 - TRBV2 - CASTLQGLQETQYF TGTGCCAGCACTCTACAGGGCCTCCAAGAGACCCAGTACTTC
TRBJ2-5 - TRBV9 - CASSVQGSSEETQYF TGTGCCAGCAGCGTACAGGGGAGTTCAGAAGAGACCCAGTACTTC
TRBJ2-7 - TRBV30 - CAWTPVGHPYEQYF TGTGCCTGGACCCCGGTAGGACACCCCTACGAGCAGTACTTC
TRBJ2-5 TRBD2 TRBV28 few CAIDGGYGETQYF TGTGCCATCGACGGGGGGTATGGAGAGACCCAGTACTTC
TRBJ1-1 TRBD1 TRBV28 - CASSPPTGMNTEAFF TGTGCCAGCAGTCCGCCGACAGGGATGAACACTGAAGCTTTCTTT
TRBJ2-4 - TRBV6-1 once CASREGTKNIQYF TGTGCCAGCAGGGAGGGGACCAAAAACATTCAGTACTTC
TRBJ2-7 TRBD1 TRBV28 - CATSGTAPYEQYF TGTGCCACTTCCGGGACAGCCCCCTACGAGCAGTACTTC
TRBJ1-1 - TRBV6-1 - CASERPRTNTEAFF TGTGCCTCTGAGAGGCCTCGAACAAACACTGAAGCTTTCTTT
TRBJ1-4 TRBD1 TRBV7-6 - CASSRGQGNEKLFF TGTGCCAGCAGCCGCGGACAGGGAAATGAAAAACTGTTTTTT
TRBJ1-5 - TRBV15 - CATSRDWEGNQPQHF TGTGCCACCAGCAGAGATTGGGAGGGCAATCAGCCCCAGCATTTT
TRBJ2-2 - TRBV6-5 - CASSSRGRGTGELFF TGTGCCAGCAGCTCCAGGGGTCGTGGCACCGGGGAGCTGTTTTTT
TRBJ2-1 - TRBV5-5 - CASSLVGQRTSYNEQFF TGTGCCAGCAGCTTGGTGGGTCAGCGAACGTCCTACAATGAGCAGTTCTTC
TRBJ1-2 - TRBV7-2 - CASSHGQSYGYTF TGTGCCAGCAGCCACGGACAGTCCTATGGCTACACCTTC
TRBJ1-3 - TRBV7-2 - CASSGGRGSGNTIYF TGTGCCAGCAGCGGTGGTAGGGGTTCAGGAAACACCATATATTTT
TRBJ1-1 - TRBV25-1 - CASSESRENTEAFF TGTGCCAGCAGTGAATCCCGAGAGAACACTGAAGCTTTCTTT